Below are 19 T cell receptor beta chains sequenced from a single sample in a study of siplizumab effects on memory and regulatory T cells. Method: immunoSEQ multiplex PCR; TCRdb's copy keeps in-frame clones and lacks some. Of around 120,000 clones in the sample, about 95% were seen once. The material sequenced was non-Treg CD4+ T cells sorted from blood. The source is a human donor in good health.

This chain joins TRBV11-2 and TRBJ1-1; D is ambiguous. Germline V gene sequence: CDR1 SGHAT, CDR2 FQNNGV. The CDR3 runs 13 residues. V was trimmed by 0 bases and J by 5 bases, leaving 7 bases between them. In DNA, the CDR3 is TGTGCCAGCAGCTTAGAGCCGAGGACTGAAGCTTTCTTT. Encoded protein: CASSLEPRTEAFF. The full variable domain, completed using reference TRBV11-2 and TRBJ1-1, is EAGVAQSPRYKIIEKRQSVAFWCNPISGHATLYWYQQILGQGPKLLIQFQNNGVVDDSQLPKDRFSAERLKGVDSTLKIQPAKLEDSAVYLCASSLEPRTEAFFGQGTRLTVV.

V and J are TRBV7-3 and TRBJ2-5; maybe TRBD1 (5 bases). Trimming shortened V by 5 bases and J by 1 base, and 11 bases separated the two germline ends. The CDR3 consists of 14 residues. Germline loops: CDR1 SGHTA, CDR2 FQGTGA. In DNA form, the CDR3 reads TGTGCCAGCAGCCCCCAGGGTTCCCAAGAGACCCAGTACTTC. Its protein product is CASSPQGSQETQYF.

V usage is TRBV4-2 and J usage is TRBJ1-2; D might be TRBD1 (6 bases). The germline gives CDR1 LGHNA, CDR2 YNFKEQ. The CDR3 totals 16 residues. V lost 1 base, J lost 6 bases, and 18 bases lay in between. The CDR3 spells CASSQVGTSPWDGYTF. DNA of the CDR3: TGTGCCAGCAGCCAAGTAGGGACAAGTCCGTGGGATGGCTACACCTTC.

This sequence joins TRBV18 and TRBJ2-3; possible D gene TRBD1, 6 bases. Per germline, CDR1 KGHSH and CDR2 LQKENI. CDR3 size: 14 residues. The V end was cut by 0 bases, the J end by 4 bases, with 8 bases between. The CDR3 nucleotides read TGTGCCAGCTCACCACCGGGGGCACCAGATACGCAGTATTTT. The encoded protein is CASSPPGAPDTQYF. The full variable domain, in which reference TRBV18 and TRBJ2-3 provide the parts outside the CDR3, is NAGVMQNPRHLVRRRGQEARLRCSPMKGHSHVYWYRQLPEEGLKFMVYLQKENIIDESGMPKERFSAEFPKEGPSILRIQQVVRGDSAAYFCASSPPGAPDTQYFGPGTRLTVL.

This chain links TRBV2 with TRBJ2-2; 14 bases are a match to TRBD2. The CDR3 is 16 amino acids. From germline, CDR1 is SNHLY and CDR2 FYNNEI. J lost 7 bases, V lost 6 bases, and 7 bases had no gene match. In nucleotides, the CDR3 is TGTGCCAGCAGATTAGGGACTAGCGGGAGCCTCGGGGAGCTGTTTTTT. It yields the protein CASRLGTSGSLGELFF.

The chain is built from TRBV29-1 and TRBJ2-1, with D possibly TRBD1 on 6 matching bases. V shed 2 bases and J shed 5 bases, with 10 bases lying between them. Germline lookup yields CDR1 SQVTM and CDR2 ANQGSEA. The CDR3 consists of 13 residues. CDR3 sequence: CSVERGSNNEQFF. The CDR3 coding sequence is TGCAGCGTTGAAAGGGGGTCGAACAATGAGCAGTTCTTC.

On this clone: No DNA is shown, since the ends of the CDR3 on it are uncertain; the CDR3 is the one TCRdb lists. This chain uses TRBV7-8 with TRBJ2-7. With termini counted, the CDR3 has 15 amino acids. Germline CDR1 SGHVS, CDR2 FQNEAQ. CDR3 sequence: CATSGRTRQSYEQYF.

The count of this clone is one. The gene calls are TRBV6-1 and TRBJ1-5; possibly TRBD1 for D (5 bases). Deletions cut 8 bases from V and 7 bases from J, with 18 bases between. Germline loops: CDR1 MNHNS, CDR2 SASEGT. The CDR3 loop spans 14 amino acids. The CDR3 sequence: CASGHVRDGQPQHF. For the CDR3, the DNA is TGTGCCAGCGGCCACGTGAGGGACGGGCAGCCCCAGCATTTT.

The chain links TRBV19 to TRBJ1-5, with unresolved D. In germline, CDR1 is LNHDA, CDR2 SQIVND (reference sequence). This CDR3 is built from 14 residues. V lost 7 bases, J lost 5 bases, and 15 bases lay in between. The chain's CDR3 is CASTHRGGYQPQHF. For the CDR3, the DNA is TGTGCCAGTACCCACAGAGGCGGGTATCAGCCCCAGCATTTT.

The chain carries TRBV2 and TRBJ2-7; 10 bases fit TRBD1. CDR1 is SNHLY and CDR2 is FYNNEI in the germline V gene. After removal of 9 bases from V and 6 bases from J, the junction contained 5 bases not matched to a gene. The CDR3 totals 12 residues. The CDR3: CASGQGGSEQYF. DNA of the CDR3: TGTGCCAGTGGACAGGGGGGTTCCGAGCAGTACTTC.

V is TRBV5-1 and J is TRBJ1-1; 9 nucleotides line up with TRBD1. This CDR3 has 17 amino acids. J was trimmed by 4 bases and V by 0 bases; bases with no gene match: 10. Germline CDR1 is SGHRS and CDR2 is YFSETQ. CDR3 in amino acids: CASSLVMGQGEGTEAFF. The CDR3 region has the DNA TGCGCCAGCAGCTTGGTAATGGGACAGGGTGAGGGCACTGAAGCTTTCTTT.

The chain uses TRBV6-5 and TRBJ1-6; maybe TRBD1 (5 bases). The CDR3 runs 15 residues. Germline assignment: CDR1 MNHEY and CDR2 SVGAGI. Trimming stripped 0 bases from V and 13 bases from J, with 16 bases between. This CDR3 is CASSYSNRGMYPLHF. CDR3 in DNA: TGTGCCAGCAGTTACTCTAACCGGGGGATGTACCCCCTCCACTTT.

The genes are TRBV7-8 and TRBJ2-2; TRBD2 is a possible D gene (5 bases). The ends were cut back, 8 bases at V and 3 bases at J, with 10 bases in the middle. The CDR3 length is 13 residues. Germline values: CDR1 SGHVS, CDR2 FQNEAQ. The CDR3 DNA reads as TGTGCCAGCGGTCGGGGTTACACCGGGGAGCTGTTTTTT. This sequence encodes CASGRGYTGELFF.

The V and J genes are TRBV11-2 and TRBJ2-1; D unclear. From germline, CDR1 is SGHAT and CDR2 FQNNGV. Trimming left V 1 base short and J 10 bases short, with 8 bases between. The CDR3 contains 12 residues. CDR3 in amino acids: CASSLGNWEQFF. CDR3 DNA sequence: TGTGCCAGCAGCTTAGGGAATTGGGAGCAGTTCTTC.

The J gene is TRBJ1-1, the V gene TRBV6-5; weak D call: TRBD1 (5 bases). Between the trimmed V and J ends, which lost 5 bases and 2 bases, there was a span of 9 bases. The CDR3 length is 13 residues. Germline V gene sequence: CDR1 MNHEY, CDR2 SVGAGI. The CDR3 DNA reads TGTGCCAGCAGTCAGGGAGACAACACTGAAGCTTTCTTT. Its translation is CASSQGDNTEAFF.

The chain employs TRBV19 and TRBJ2-1; D might be TRBD1 (6 bases). The CDR3 contains 15 residues. Germline V lookup: CDR1 LNHDA, CDR2 SQIVND (reference sequence). V was cut by 4 bases and J by 7 bases, with 17 bases left in between. The CDR3 protein is CASSTQQGNTNEQFF. The CDR3 nucleotides read TGTGCCAGTAGTACCCAACAGGGTAACACGAATGAGCAGTTCTTC.

The chain carries TRBV29-1 and TRBJ2-5; 11 nucleotides agree with TRBD1. The V gene's germline CDR1 is SQVTM and CDR2 ANQGSEA. The CDR3 has 15 amino acids. Trimming took 7 bases from V and 5 from J; bases not matched to a gene: 12. CDR3 DNA: TGCAGCGCAAAACCCTGGACAGGGGGCAGGGAGACCCAGTACTTC. Translating gives CSAKPWTGGRETQYF.

The gene calls are TRBV7-2 and TRBJ1-2; a weak D match, TRBD1 (6 bases). The CDR3 length is 14 residues. V lost 1 base, J lost 4 bases, and 10 bases lay in between. Germline CDR1 is SGHTA and CDR2 is FQGNSA. This CDR3 is CASSLGQEAYGYTF. In DNA, the CDR3 is TGTGCCAGCAGCTTAGGACAGGAAGCCTATGGCTACACCTTC.

The V gene is TRBV20-1, the J gene TRBJ2-1, with a weak D call TRBD2 (6 bases). This CDR3 is 10 amino acids long. The ends were cut back, 4 bases at V and 8 bases at J, with 6 bases in the middle. Germline CDR1 reads DFQATT; CDR2 reads SNEGSKA (reference sequence). CDR3 sequence reads: CSAKRDEQFF. For the CDR3, the DNA is TGCAGTGCTAAGCGGGATGAGCAGTTCTTC.